These 15 T cell receptor beta chains were all obtained from the same sample, sequenced in a study of molecular identifiers for immune sequencing clone quantification. MiXCR was run by TCRdb on the PCR reads, yielding one entry per CDR3 protein. The sample shows roughly 71,000 distinct CDR3 sequences, about a fifth of them seen only once. Sequenced: naive CD8+ T cells from blood, with Jurkat cell RNA spiked in. Subset defined: FACS-sorted CD8+CD4-CCR7+CD45RA+ naive T cells. The origin of the receptors is a human donor in good health. Some libraries in this study had Jurkat cell RNA spiked in.

This clonotype has a count of ten or more. This chain links TRBV27 with TRBJ2-1, with 12 bases lining up with TRBD2. Germline assignment: CDR1 MNHEY and CDR2 SMNVEV (reference sequence). V shed 5 bases and J 6 bases; nucleotides not matched to a gene: 8. The CDR3 contains 16 residues. CDR3 sequence (DNA): TGTGCCAGCAGTCCCCTAGCGGGAGGGCCGGTCAATGAGCAGTTCTTC. It is translated as CASSPLAGGPVNEQFF.

The rearrangement links TRBV6-2 or TRBV6-3 to TRBJ2-7; no firm D call. Germline assignment: CDR1 MNHEY and CDR2 SVGEGT. Deletions cut 0 bases from V and 0 bases from J, with 12 bases between. The CDR3 covers 16 residues. CDR3 in DNA: TGTGCCAGCAGTTACTCGCCCAATCCTTACTCCTACGAGCAGTACTTC. As protein: CASSYSPNPYSYEQYF.

This clonotype was picked up a small number of times. One base away lies a much larger clone, so this may be a sequencing read error. The genes are TRBV30 and TRBJ1-1; D remains unclear. CDR3 size: 11 residues. The V gene lost 0 bases and the J gene lost 7 bases, with 6 bases spanning the gap. Looked up from germline, CDR1 is GTSNPN and CDR2 is SVGIG (reference sequence). The CDR3, as DNA: TGTGCCTGGAGTGTATGGGATGAAGCTTTCTTT. Protein product: CAWSVWDEAFF.

This clonotype was seen ten or more times. The V and J genes are TRBV20-1 and TRBJ2-7, with D possibly TRBD2 on 5 matching bases. V was cut by 2 bases and J by 3 bases, with 8 bases left in between. CDR1 DFQATT and CDR2 SNEGSKA come from the germline V gene (reference sequence). The CDR3 has 12 residues. The CDR3 DNA reads as TGCAGTGCTAGAATGAGCGGCTACGAGCAGTACTTC. Translation gives CSARMSGYEQYF.

The rearrangement links TRBV25-1 to TRBJ1-1; no reliable D call. The CDR3 spans 14 residues. V was shortened by 6 bases and J by 1 base, with 12 bases between the two germline ends. Germline CDR1 MGHDK, CDR2 SYGVNS. CDR3 DNA: TGTGCCAGCAGGAGCGGACTCTCGAACACTGAAGCTTTCTTT. This sequence encodes CASRSGLSNTEAFF.

This clonotype appeared a few times. This rearrangement joins TRBV13 to TRBJ2-7; 7 bases agree with TRBD2. Germline CDR1 and CDR2: PRHDT and FYEKMQ (reference sequence). J gave up 0 bases and V 7 bases, and 12 bases lay outside the gene matches. CDR3 length: 16 amino acids. The CDR3 sequence is CASNSLAEPSSYEQYF. CDR3 sequence (DNA): TGTGCCAGCAATTCTCTAGCGGAGCCCAGCTCCTACGAGCAGTACTTC.

The chain carries TRBV9 and TRBJ1-4; D unresolved. Trimming removed 0 bases from V and 2 bases from J, with 5 bases in between. Germline assignment: CDR1 SGDLS and CDR2 YYNGEE. The CDR3 extends over 14 amino acids. The CDR3 region has the DNA TGTGCCAGCAGCGTAGGAGGGACTAATGAAAAACTGTTTTTT. This encodes CASSVGGTNEKLFF.

The chain carries TRBV19 and TRBJ1-2, with 10 bases that match TRBD1. Germline-derived CDR1 and CDR2 are LNHDA and SQIVND (reference sequence). After removal of 5 bases from V and 8 bases from J, the junction contained 8 bases not matched to a gene. This CDR3 contains 14 residues. Written as DNA, the CDR3 is TGTGCCAGTAGTGGCCGGGACAGGGGTCTCGGCTACACCTTC. Protein: CASSGRDRGLGYTF.

The chain combines TRBV7-6 with TRBJ2-1; TRBD2 matches 8 bases. Germline V gene data show CDR1 as SGHVS and CDR2 as FNYEAQ. Germline trimming cut 3 bases from V and 9 bases from J; bases unmatched to any gene: 7. The CDR3 sequence is 14 residues long. CDR3 sequence: CASSFSREVSEQFF. The CDR3 DNA is TGTGCCAGCAGCTTCTCGCGGGAGGTCTCTGAGCAGTTCTTC.

This clonotype was counted many times. This chain uses TRBV4-3 with TRBJ2-1; 10 bases fit TRBD2. The length of the CDR3 is 16 residues. V lost 4 bases, J lost 8 bases, and 11 bases stayed unmatched. CDR1 is LGHNA, CDR2 YSLEER, per germline. The CDR3 region is CASSPGPSGSWYEQFF. CDR3 DNA: TGCGCCAGCAGCCCAGGCCCTAGCGGGAGTTGGTATGAGCAGTTCTTC.

This clonotype was counted many times. The V call is TRBV5-1, the J call TRBJ2-1; D might be TRBD2 (5 bases). CDR3 length: 16 amino acids. CDR1 is SGHRS and CDR2 is YFSETQ in the germline V gene. The germline V and J ends were trimmed by 5 bases and 5 bases, with 20 bases remaining between them. CDR3 region: CASSLKDEDFNNEQFF. CDR3 DNA sequence: TGCGCCAGCAGTTTGAAGGATGAGGACTTTAACAATGAGCAGTTCTTC.

Worth noting for this clonotype: A much larger clone differs from this one at a single base, so this may be a read error. J is TRBJ2-7 and V is TRBV11-3, with D maybe TRBD2 (5 bases). V lost 7 bases to trimming and J lost 0 bases, with 19 bases between them. Germline-derived CDR1 and CDR2 are SGHNT and YENEEA. There are 16 residues in the CDR3. CDR3 protein: CASNSVEGGSSYEQYF. CDR3 DNA sequence: TGTGCCAGCAACTCAGTTGAGGGCGGAAGCTCCTACGAGCAGTACTTC.

The rearrangement uses TRBV20-1 and TRBJ2-2, with 7 bases lining up with TRBD2. J was trimmed by 7 bases and V by 2 bases; bases with no gene match: 16. CDR3 size: 17 residues. Looked up from germline, CDR1 is DFQATT and CDR2 is SNEGSKA (reference sequence). The CDR3 spells CSARKHTGGSPVGELFF. The CDR3 DNA reads as TGCAGTGCTAGAAAACATACGGGAGGTTCCCCCGTCGGGGAGCTGTTTTTT.

This clonotype showed up many times. This chain joins TRBV6-5 and TRBJ2-3; D may correspond to TRBD1 or TRBD2 (5 bases each). The germline V gene encodes CDR1 MNHEY and CDR2 SVGAGI. CDR3 length equals 15 residues. Trimming stripped 2 bases from V and 2 bases from J, with 11 bases between. Here the CDR3 reads CASSYLQGPTDTQYF. The CDR3 nucleotides read TGTGCCAGCAGTTACCTTCAGGGACCCACAGATACGCAGTATTTT.

This clonotype was counted ten times or more. V is TRBV7-9 and J is TRBJ1-5; 7 nucleotides align to TRBD1. CDR3 size: 13 residues. Looked up from germline, CDR1 is SEHNR and CDR2 is FQNEAQ (reference sequence). V lost 4 bases to trimming and J lost 6 bases; unmatched junction nucleotides: 3. The CDR3 is CASSSTGPQPQHF. CDR3 coding DNA: TGTGCCAGCAGCTCGACAGGGCCTCAGCCCCAGCATTTT.